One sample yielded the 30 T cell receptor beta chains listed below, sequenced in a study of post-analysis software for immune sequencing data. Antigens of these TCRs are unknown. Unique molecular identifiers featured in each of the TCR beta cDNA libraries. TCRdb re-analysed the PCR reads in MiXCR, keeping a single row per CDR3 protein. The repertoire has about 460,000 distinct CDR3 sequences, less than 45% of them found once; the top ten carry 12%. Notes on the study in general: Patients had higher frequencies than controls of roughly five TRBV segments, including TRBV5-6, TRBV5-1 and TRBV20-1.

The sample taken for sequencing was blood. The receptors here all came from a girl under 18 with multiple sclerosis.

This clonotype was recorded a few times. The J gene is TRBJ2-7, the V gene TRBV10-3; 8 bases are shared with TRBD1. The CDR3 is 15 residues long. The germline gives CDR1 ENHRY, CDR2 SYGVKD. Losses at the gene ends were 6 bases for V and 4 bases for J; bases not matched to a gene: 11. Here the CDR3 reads CAISGQGAGSYEQYF. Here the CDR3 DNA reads TGTGCCATCAGCGGTCAGGGGGCGGGTAGTTACGAGCAGTACTTC.

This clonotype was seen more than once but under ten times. The CDR3 DNA reads as TGTGCCAGCAGTTACAGGGCAGCTATCACAGATACGCAGTATTTT. Translating gives CASSYRAAITDTQYF. V usage is TRBV6-5 and J usage is TRBJ2-3; no firm D call. From germline, CDR1 is MNHEY and CDR2 SVGAGI. CDR3 length equals 15 residues. V was shortened by 2 bases and J by 2 bases, with 11 bases between the two germline ends.

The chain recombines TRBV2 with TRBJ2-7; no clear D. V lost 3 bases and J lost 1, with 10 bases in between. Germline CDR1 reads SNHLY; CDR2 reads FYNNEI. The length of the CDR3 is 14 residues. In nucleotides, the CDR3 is TGTGCCAGCAGTGACAGGTTACCTTCCTACGAGCAGTACTTC. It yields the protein CASSDRLPSYEQYF.

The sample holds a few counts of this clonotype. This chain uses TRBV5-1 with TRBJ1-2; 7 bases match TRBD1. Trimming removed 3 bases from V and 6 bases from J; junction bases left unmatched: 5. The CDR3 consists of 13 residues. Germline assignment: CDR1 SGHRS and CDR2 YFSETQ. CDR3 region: CASSSAGTDGYTF. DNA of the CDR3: TGCGCCAGCAGCTCTGCCGGGACAGATGGCTACACCTTC. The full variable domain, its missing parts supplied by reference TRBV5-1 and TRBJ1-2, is KAGVTQTPRYLIKTRGQQVTLSCSPISGHRSVSWYQQTPGQGLQFLFEYFSETQRNKGNFPGRFSGRQFSNSRSEMNVSTLELGDSALYLCASSSAGTDGYTFGSGTRLTVV.

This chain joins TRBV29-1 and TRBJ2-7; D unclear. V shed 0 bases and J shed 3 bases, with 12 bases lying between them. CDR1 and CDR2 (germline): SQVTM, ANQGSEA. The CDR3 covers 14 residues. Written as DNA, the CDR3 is TGCAGCGTTGAAGATCGAGATGATGGCTACGAGCAGTACTTC. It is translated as CSVEDRDDGYEQYF.

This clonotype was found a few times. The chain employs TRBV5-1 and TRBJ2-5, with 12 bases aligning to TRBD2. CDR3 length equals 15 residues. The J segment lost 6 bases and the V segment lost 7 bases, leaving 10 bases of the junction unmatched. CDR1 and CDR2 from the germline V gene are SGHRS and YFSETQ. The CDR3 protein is CASSSLAGGGKTQYF. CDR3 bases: TGCGCCAGCTCCTCGCTAGCGGGAGGGGGAAAGACCCAGTACTTC.

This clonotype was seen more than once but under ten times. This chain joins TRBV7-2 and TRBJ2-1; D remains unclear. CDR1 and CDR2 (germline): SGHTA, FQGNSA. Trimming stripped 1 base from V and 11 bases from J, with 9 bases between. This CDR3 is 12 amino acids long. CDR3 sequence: CASSLGGRKQFF. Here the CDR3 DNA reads TGTGCCAGCAGCTTAGGGGGAAGGAAGCAGTTCTTC.

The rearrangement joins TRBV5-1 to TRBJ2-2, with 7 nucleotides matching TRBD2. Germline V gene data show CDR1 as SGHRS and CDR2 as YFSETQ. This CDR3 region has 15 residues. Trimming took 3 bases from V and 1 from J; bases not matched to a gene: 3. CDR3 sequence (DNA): TGCGCCAGCAGCTACCAGCGGGAGAACACCGGGGAGCTGTTTTTT. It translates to CASSYQRENTGELFF.

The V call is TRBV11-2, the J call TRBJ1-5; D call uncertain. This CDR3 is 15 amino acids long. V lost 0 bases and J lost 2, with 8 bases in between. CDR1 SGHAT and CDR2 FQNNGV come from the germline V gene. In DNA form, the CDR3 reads TGTGCCAGCAGCTTAGAGTGGGGTCGCAATCAGCCCCAGCATTTT. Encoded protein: CASSLEWGRNQPQHF.

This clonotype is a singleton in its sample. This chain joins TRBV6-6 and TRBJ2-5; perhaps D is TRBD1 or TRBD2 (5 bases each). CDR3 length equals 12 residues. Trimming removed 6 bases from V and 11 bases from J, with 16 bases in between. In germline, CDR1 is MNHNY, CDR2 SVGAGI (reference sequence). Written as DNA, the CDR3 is TGTGCCAGCAGCTCGGGGCTCCATGAGCAGTACTTC. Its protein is CASSSGLHEQYF.

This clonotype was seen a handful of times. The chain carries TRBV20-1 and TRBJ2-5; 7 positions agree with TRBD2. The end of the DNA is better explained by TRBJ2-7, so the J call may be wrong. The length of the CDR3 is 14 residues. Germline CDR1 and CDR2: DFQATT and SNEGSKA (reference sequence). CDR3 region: CSARVRGVGYEQYF. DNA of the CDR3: TGCAGTGCTAGAGTCCGGGGGGTAGGTTACGAGCAGTACTTC.

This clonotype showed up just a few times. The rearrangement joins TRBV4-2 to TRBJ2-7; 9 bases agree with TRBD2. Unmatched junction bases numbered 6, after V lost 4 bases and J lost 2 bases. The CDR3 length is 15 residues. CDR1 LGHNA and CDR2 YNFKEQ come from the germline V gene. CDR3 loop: CASSLTTSGAYEQYF. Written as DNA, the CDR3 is TGTGCCAGCAGCCTAACGACTAGCGGAGCCTACGAGCAGTACTTC.

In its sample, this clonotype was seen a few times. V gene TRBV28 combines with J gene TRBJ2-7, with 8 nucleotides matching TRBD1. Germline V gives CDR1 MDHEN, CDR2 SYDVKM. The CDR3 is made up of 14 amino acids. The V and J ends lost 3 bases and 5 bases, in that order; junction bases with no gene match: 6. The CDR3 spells CASSFQGAINEQYF. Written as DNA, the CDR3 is TGTGCCAGCAGTTTCCAGGGGGCGATAAACGAGCAGTACTTC. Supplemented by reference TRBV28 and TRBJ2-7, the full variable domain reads DVKVTQSSRYLVKRTGEKVFLECVQDMDHENMFWYRQDPGLGLRLIYFSYDVKMKEKGDIPEGYSVSREKKERFSLILESASTNQTSMYLCASSFQGAINEQYFGPGTRLTVT.

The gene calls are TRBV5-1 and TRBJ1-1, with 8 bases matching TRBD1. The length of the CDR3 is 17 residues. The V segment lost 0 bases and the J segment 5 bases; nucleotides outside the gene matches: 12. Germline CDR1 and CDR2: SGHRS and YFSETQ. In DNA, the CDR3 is TGCGCCAGCAGCTTGGTCCTGACAGGGGATTTTGGAACTGAAGCTTTCTTT. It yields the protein CASSLVLTGDFGTEAFF.

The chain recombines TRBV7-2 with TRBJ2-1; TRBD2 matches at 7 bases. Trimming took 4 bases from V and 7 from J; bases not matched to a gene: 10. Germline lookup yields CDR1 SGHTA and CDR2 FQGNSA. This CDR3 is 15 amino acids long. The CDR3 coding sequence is TGTGCCAGCAGCTCGGCGGGCGGGAGATATAATGAGCAGTTCTTC. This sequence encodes CASSSAGGRYNEQFF.

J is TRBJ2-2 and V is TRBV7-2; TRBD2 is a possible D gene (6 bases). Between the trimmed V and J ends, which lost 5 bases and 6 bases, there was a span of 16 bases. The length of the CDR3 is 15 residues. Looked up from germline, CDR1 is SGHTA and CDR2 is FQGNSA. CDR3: CASSAGSGGPGELFF. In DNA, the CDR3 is TGTGCCAGCAGCGCGGGCTCAGGAGGGCCCGGGGAGCTGTTTTTT.

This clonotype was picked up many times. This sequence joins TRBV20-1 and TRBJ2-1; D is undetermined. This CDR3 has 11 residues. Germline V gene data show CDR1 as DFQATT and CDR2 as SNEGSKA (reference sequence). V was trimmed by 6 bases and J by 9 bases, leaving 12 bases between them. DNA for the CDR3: TGCAGTGCACCGCTCTCGGCTGAGCAGTTCTTC. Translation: CSAPLSAEQFF.

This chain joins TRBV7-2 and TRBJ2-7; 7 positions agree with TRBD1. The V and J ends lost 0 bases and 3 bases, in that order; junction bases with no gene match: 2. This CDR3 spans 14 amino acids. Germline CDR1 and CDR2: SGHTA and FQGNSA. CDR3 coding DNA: TGTGCCAGCAGCTTAGCGGCAGGGGGCTACGAGCAGTACTTC. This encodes CASSLAAGGYEQYF. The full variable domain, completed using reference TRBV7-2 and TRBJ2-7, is GAGVSQSPSNKVTEKGKDVELRCDPISGHTALYWYRQSLGQGLEFLIYFQGNSAPDKSGLPSDRFSAERTGGSVSTLTIQRTQQEDSAVYLCASSLAAGGYEQYFGPGTRLTVT.

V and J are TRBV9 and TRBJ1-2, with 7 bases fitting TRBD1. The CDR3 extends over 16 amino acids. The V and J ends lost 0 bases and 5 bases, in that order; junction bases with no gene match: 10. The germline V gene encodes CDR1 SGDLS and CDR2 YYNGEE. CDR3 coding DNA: TGTGCCAGCAGCGTAGCCCGGGATGGGACAGAGTATGGCTACACCTTC. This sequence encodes CASSVARDGTEYGYTF.

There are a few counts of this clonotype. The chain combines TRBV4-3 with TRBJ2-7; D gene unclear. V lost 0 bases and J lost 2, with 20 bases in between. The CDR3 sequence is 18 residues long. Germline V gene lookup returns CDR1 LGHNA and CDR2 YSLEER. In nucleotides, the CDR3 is TGCGCCAGCAGCCAAGATCCAGGTGGTCACAGTCCGGCCTACGAGCAGTACTTC. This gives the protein CASSQDPGGHSPAYEQYF.

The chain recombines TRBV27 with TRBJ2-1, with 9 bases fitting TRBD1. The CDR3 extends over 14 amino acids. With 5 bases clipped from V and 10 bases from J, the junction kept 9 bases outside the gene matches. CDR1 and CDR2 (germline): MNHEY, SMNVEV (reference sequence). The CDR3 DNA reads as TGTGCCAGCAGTCCAAGGGACAGGGATGGGGAGCAGTTCTTC. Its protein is CASSPRDRDGEQFF.

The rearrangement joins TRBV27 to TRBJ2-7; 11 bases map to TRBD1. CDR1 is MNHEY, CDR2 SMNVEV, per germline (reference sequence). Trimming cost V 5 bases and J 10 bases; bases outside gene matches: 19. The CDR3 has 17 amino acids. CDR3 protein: CASSPGTGGLARETQYF. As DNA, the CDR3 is TGTGCCAGCAGTCCCGGGACAGGGGGACTAGCCAGAGAGACTCAGTACTTC.

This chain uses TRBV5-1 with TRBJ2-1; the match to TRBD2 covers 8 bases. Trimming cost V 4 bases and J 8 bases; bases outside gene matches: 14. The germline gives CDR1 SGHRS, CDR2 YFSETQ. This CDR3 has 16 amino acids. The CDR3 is CASSPRGSGTLDEQFF. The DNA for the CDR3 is TGCGCCAGCAGCCCGCGGGGTAGCGGGACTCTCGATGAGCAGTTCTTC.

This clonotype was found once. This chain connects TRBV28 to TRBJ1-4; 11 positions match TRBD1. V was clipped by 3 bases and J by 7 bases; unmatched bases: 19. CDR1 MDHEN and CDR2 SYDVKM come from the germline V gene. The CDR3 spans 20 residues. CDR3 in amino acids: CASSLTRFSGTGGFGEKLFF. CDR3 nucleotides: TGTGCCAGCAGTTTGACCCGATTCTCCGGGACAGGGGGATTCGGTGAAAAACTGTTTTTT.

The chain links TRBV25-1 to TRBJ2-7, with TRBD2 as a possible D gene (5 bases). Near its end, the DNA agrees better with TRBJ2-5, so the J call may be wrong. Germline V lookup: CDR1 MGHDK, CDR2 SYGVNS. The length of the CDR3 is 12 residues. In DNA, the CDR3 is TGTGCCAGCACCGTGGAAGGAGGGACCCAGTACTTC. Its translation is CASTVEGGTQYF.

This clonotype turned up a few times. The CDR3 DNA sequence: TGTGCCAGCAGCTCCGGCAAAAACATTCAGTACTTC. Protein product: CASSSGKNIQYF. The chain joins TRBV7-2 to TRBJ2-4; D not certain. Germline V gene sequence: CDR1 SGHTA, CDR2 FQGNSA. The CDR3 has 12 amino acids. V lost 4 bases and J 3 bases, leaving 4 bases between the germline ends.

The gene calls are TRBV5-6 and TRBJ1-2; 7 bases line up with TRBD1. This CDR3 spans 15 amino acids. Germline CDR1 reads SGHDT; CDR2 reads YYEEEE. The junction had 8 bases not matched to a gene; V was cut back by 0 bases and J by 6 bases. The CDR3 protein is CASSLVDRDRDGYTF. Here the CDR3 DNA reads TGTGCCAGCAGCTTGGTCGACAGGGACCGTGATGGCTACACCTTC.

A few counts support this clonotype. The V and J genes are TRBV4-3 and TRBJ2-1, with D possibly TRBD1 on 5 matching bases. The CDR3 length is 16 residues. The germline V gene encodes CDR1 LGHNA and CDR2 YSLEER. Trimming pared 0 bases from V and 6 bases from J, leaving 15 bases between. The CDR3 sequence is CASSQDWGVGGNEQFF. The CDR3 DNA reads TGCGCCAGCAGCCAAGATTGGGGCGTCGGCGGCAATGAGCAGTTCTTC.

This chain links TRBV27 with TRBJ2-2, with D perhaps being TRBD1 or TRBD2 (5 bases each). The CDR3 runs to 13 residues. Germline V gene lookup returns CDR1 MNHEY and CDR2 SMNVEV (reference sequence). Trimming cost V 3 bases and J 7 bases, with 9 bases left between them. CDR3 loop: CASSLGVGGELFF. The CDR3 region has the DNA TGTGCCAGCAGTTTGGGGGTGGGCGGGGAGCTGTTTTTT.

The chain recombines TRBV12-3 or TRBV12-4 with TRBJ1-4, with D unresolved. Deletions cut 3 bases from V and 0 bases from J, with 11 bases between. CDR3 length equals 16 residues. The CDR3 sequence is CASSLGRSATNEKLFF. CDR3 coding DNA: TGTGCCAGCAGTTTGGGCAGGAGTGCAACTAATGAAAAACTGTTTTTT.